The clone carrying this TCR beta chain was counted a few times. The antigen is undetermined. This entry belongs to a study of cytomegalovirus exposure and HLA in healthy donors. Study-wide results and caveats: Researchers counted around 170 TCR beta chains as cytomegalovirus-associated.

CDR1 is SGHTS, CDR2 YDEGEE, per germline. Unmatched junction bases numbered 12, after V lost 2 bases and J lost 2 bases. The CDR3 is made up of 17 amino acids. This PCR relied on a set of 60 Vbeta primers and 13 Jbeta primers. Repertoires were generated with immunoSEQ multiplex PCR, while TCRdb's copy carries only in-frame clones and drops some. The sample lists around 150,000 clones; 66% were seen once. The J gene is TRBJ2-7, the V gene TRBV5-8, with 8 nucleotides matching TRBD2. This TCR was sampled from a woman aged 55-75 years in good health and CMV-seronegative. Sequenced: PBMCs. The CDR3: CASSFGGRLAKTYEQYF. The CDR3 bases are TGTGCCAGCAGCTTCGGGGGGAGACTAGCGAAGACCTACGAGCAGTACTTC.